The 2 T cell receptor beta chains given below trace back to one sample, sequenced in a study of vaccination effects on CD4 cells after COVID-19 (dated by TCRdb to the early 2020s). The method behind the library was the immunoSEQ multiplex PCR assay. TCRdb re-hosts the immuneACCESS table, in-frame sequences only. Its copies lack some clones; in the studies checked, an unresolved V gene accounts for under half of them, and the cause for the rest is not known. This sample comprises fewer than 85,000 clones, around 74% of them detected only once. The ten largest clones add up to approximately 2% of the sample. No cognate antigen is known for these TCRs. After more than nine days of culture, CD4+ T cells were isolated with the EasySep CD4+ T cell isolation kit. Each participant got two doses of an mRNA SARS-CoV-2 vaccine, either BNT162b2 or mRNA-1273. Here the sequenced sample was CD4+ T cells from PBMCs cultured without peptide, taken after COVID-19 vaccination. Receptors were obtained from a human donor who received a COVID-19 vaccine.

V gene TRBV5-1 combines with J gene TRBJ2-1, with TRBD1 as a possible D gene (6 bases). Germline assignment: CDR1 SGHRS and CDR2 YFSETQ. Between the trimmed V and J ends, which lost 1 base and 1 base, there was a span of 9 bases. The CDR3 sequence is 15 residues long. The CDR3 DNA reads TGCGCCAGCAGCTTGTCAGGGACATCCTACAATGAGCAGTTCTTC. Translation gives CASSLSGTSYNEQFF.

The V call is TRBV5-1, the J call TRBJ2-6; weak D call: TRBD2 (5 bases). CDR3 length: 16 residues. The germline V gene has CDR1 SGHRS and CDR2 YFSETQ. The V and J ends lost 0 bases and 3 bases respectively, with 10 bases between them. The CDR3 reads CASSLAVRGGANVLTF. The CDR3 DNA sequence: TGCGCCAGCAGCTTGGCGGTTCGGGGTGGGGCCAACGTCCTGACTTTC.